What follows are 18 T cell receptor beta chains derived from one specimen sequenced in a study of T cells in Graves' hyperthyroidism and ophthalmopathy. Amplification targeted TCR beta CDR3 regions from RNA transcripts. The primer set for the first-round RT-PCR of the TCR CDR3 was HTBI. One entry per CDR3 protein results from TCRdb running MiXCR on the multiplex PCR reads. The sample holds 490,000 or so distinct CDR3 sequences, under 25% seen once. Sequencing was carried out using blood. These TCRs come from a woman between 65 and 79 years old with Graves' ophthalmopathy.

This clonotype occurred many times. The rearrangement links TRBV12-3 or TRBV12-4 to TRBJ2-3; D gene unclear. The CDR3 is made up of 17 amino acids. Trimming stripped 7 bases from V and 0 bases from J, with 20 bases between. The CDR3 nucleotides read TGTGCCAGCATTCCCAGGTTCGGGCGGAAAAGCACAGATACGCAGTATTTT. Protein sequence: CASIPRFGRKSTDTQYF.

At least ten counts were recorded for this clonotype. The CDR3 reads CASSLGYGGDTQYF. Written as DNA, the CDR3 is TGTGCCAGCAGTTTAGGCTACGGGGGAGATACGCAGTATTTT. The chain is built from TRBV12-3 or TRBV12-4 and TRBJ2-3; TRBD2 is a possible D gene (6 bases). V was shortened by 1 base and J by 5 bases, with 10 bases between the two germline ends. The CDR3 has 14 residues.

V gene TRBV7-8 combines with J gene TRBJ2-3; TRBD1 aligns across 11 bases. The length of the CDR3 is 17 residues. CDR1 SGHVS and CDR2 FQNEAQ come from the germline V gene. V was clipped by 5 bases and J by 6 bases; unmatched bases: 13. The CDR3 loop reads CASSGLGGQGASDTQYF. In nucleotides, the CDR3 is TGTGCCAGCAGCGGGTTGGGAGGACAGGGGGCTTCGGATACGCAGTATTTT.

In this sample, this clonotype turned up a few times. The V gene is TRBV18, the J gene TRBJ1-1; 8 bases fit TRBD1. CDR1 and CDR2 (germline): KGHSH, LQKENI. The CDR3 contains 16 residues. After removal of 2 bases from V and 2 bases from J, the junction contained 7 bases not matched to a gene. CDR3 coding DNA: TGTGCCAGCTCACCATCAGGGGGCATCCCCAACACTGAAGCTTTCTTT. Translated, it gives CASSPSGGIPNTEAFF.

This clonotype was seen ten or more times. The CDR3 loop reads CASRTGVGSYNEQFF. The CDR3 region has the DNA TGTGCCAGCCGCACGGGAGTGGGCTCCTACAATGAGCAGTTCTTC. The chain has TRBV12-3 or TRBV12-4 and TRBJ2-1; a weak D match, TRBD2 (6 bases). V lost 8 bases to trimming and J lost 0 bases, with 14 bases between them. This CDR3 has 15 amino acids.

The CDR3 DNA is TGTGCCACCAGCAGAGATCTGGTACTGATCACTGAAGCTTTCTTT. Residues: CATSRDLVLITEAFF. J is TRBJ1-1 and V is TRBV15; D is uncertain. CDR3 size: 15 residues. Germline assignment: CDR1 LNHNV and CDR2 YYDKDF (reference sequence). V lost 0 bases and J lost 4, with 12 bases in between.

The chain joins TRBV3-1 to TRBJ1-2; TRBD1 is a possible D gene (6 bases). Germline CDR1 LGHDT, CDR2 YNNKEL (reference sequence). The CDR3 is 14 amino acids. Trimming removed 7 bases at V and 4 bases at J, with 16 bases between. The CDR3: CASTPQGTRYGYTF. CDR3 in DNA: TGTGCCAGCACCCCTCAGGGGACCCGCTATGGCTACACCTTC.

The V and J genes are TRBV20-1 and TRBJ1-5; TRBD1 aligns across 11 bases. The length of the CDR3 is 16 residues. Germline V gene sequence: CDR1 DFQATT, CDR2 SNEGSKA (reference sequence). J was trimmed by 0 bases and V by 5 bases; bases with no gene match: 6. DNA of the CDR3: TGCAGTGCTGTAGGGACAGGGGGTTATAGCAATCAGCCCCAGCATTTT. Its translation is CSAVGTGGYSNQPQHF.

This clonotype was observed a handful of times. The chain has TRBV6-1 and TRBJ2-1, with 12 positions matching TRBD2. Germline V lookup: CDR1 MNHNS, CDR2 SASEGT. The V gene end was trimmed by 10 bases and the J gene end by 4 bases; junction bases not matched to a gene: 5. This CDR3 has 14 residues. CDR3 protein: CATTGLAGYNEQFF. CDR3 nucleotides: TGTGCCACTACGGGACTAGCGGGTTACAATGAGCAGTTCTTC.

The rearrangement links TRBV29-1 to TRBJ2-3; no clear D. V lost 6 bases, J lost 4 bases, and 11 bases lay in between. This CDR3 contains 12 residues. Germline values: CDR1 SQVTM, CDR2 ANQGSEA. CDR3 DNA sequence: TGCAGCGTCACCTCCGGCCCAGATACGCAGTATTTT. Translation gives CSVTSGPDTQYF.

This clonotype has at least ten counts. The chain recombines TRBV20-1 with TRBJ2-1; 12 bases match TRBD2. Trimming took 5 bases from V and 10 from J; bases not matched to a gene: 9. The germline V gene has CDR1 DFQATT and CDR2 SNEGSKA (reference sequence). The length of the CDR3 is 14 residues. The CDR3 DNA follows: TGCAGTGCTTCCCGGACTAGCGGGATGGGAGAGCAGTTCTTC. Encoded protein: CSASRTSGMGEQFF.

The chain combines TRBV30 with TRBJ1-3, with D unclear. Germline V CDR1 and CDR2: GTSNPN, SVGIG (reference sequence). V was pared by 0 bases and J by 0 bases, with 12 bases between. This CDR3 region has 16 residues. CDR3 protein: CAWSVVLDNSGNTIYF. CDR3 in DNA: TGTGCCTGGAGTGTTGTATTGGATAACTCTGGAAACACCATATATTTT.

The CDR3 nucleotides are TGTGCCAGCAGTCTTAGCCATCGAGAGACCCAGTACTTC. Its protein product is CASSLSHRETQYF. The chain employs TRBV12-3 or TRBV12-4 and TRBJ2-5; D is unresolved. V was cut by 5 bases and J by 4 bases, with 11 bases left in between. This CDR3 has 13 amino acids.

This clonotype was seen repeatedly, ten times or more. The chain uses TRBV28 and TRBJ2-1; D call uncertain. V was cut by 7 bases and J by 6 bases, with 13 bases left in between. CDR1 MDHEN and CDR2 SYDVKM come from the germline V gene. This CDR3 comprises 13 residues. The CDR3 here is CASMRSDFNEQFF. CDR3 coding DNA: TGTGCCAGCATGCGTTCCGACTTCAATGAGCAGTTCTTC.

The sample holds a few counts of this clonotype. The V and J genes are TRBV5-6 and TRBJ2-7; D assignment may be TRBD1 or TRBD2 (6 bases each). Germline CDR1 SGHDT, CDR2 YYEEEE. The CDR3 is 16 amino acids. Trimming left V 2 bases short and J 6 bases short, with 21 bases between. The CDR3 loop is CASSFPTWGAQGEQYF. In nucleotides, the CDR3 is TGTGCCAGCAGCTTTCCAACCTGGGGGGCGCAGGGCGAGCAGTACTTC.

This clonotype has a handful of counts. The V gene is TRBV3-1, the J gene TRBJ2-5; 9 bases line up with TRBD2. This CDR3 has 14 residues. Germline lookup yields CDR1 LGHDT and CDR2 YNNKEL (reference sequence). J was trimmed by 5 bases and V by 4 bases; bases with no gene match: 5. The CDR3 nucleotides are TGTGCCAGCAGCCCTGTAGCGGGAGTGGAGACCCAGTACTTC. Amino acids: CASSPVAGVETQYF.

In this sample, this clonotype turned up many times. This chain links TRBV3-1 with TRBJ2-3; D is unclear. From germline, CDR1 is LGHDT and CDR2 YNNKEL (reference sequence). V was clipped by 1 base and J by 4 bases, with 3 bases between them. The CDR3 covers 12 residues. CDR3 coding DNA: TGTGCCAGCAGCCAAGTTTCAGATACGCAGTATTTT. Translated: CASSQVSDTQYF.

This clonotype was counted a few times. The chain is built from TRBV20-1 and TRBJ2-5; TRBD1 matches 7 bases. Germline assignment: CDR1 DFQATT and CDR2 SNEGSKA (reference sequence). The V gene end was trimmed by 5 bases and the J gene end by 5 bases; junction bases not matched to a gene: 8. The CDR3 is made up of 13 amino acids. The CDR3 loop reads CSASTGVRETQYF. CDR3 nucleotide sequence: TGCAGTGCTTCAACAGGGGTTCGGGAGACCCAGTACTTC.